This T cell receptor beta chain was sequenced during a study of cytomegalovirus exposure and HLA in healthy donors. Broader study findings: For cytomegalovirus status, the classifier reportedly gave diagnoses with high specificity and sensitivity. Most TCR sequences showed up rarely, but some public TCRs showed up in many donors.

As concerns this clone: Its antigen is currently unknown.

V lost 6 bases to trimming and J lost 0 bases; unmatched junction nucleotides: 8. Germline V gene lookup returns CDR1 ENHRY and CDR2 SYGVKD. The CDR3 is 18 residues long. PCR involved 60 Vbeta and 13 Jbeta primers. Assay used: immunoSEQ multiplex PCR; TCRdb lists only in-frame clones, some missing. This repertoire shows 95,000 to 120,000 clones, around 70% found once; its top ten account for roughly 4.2%. This clonotype was obtained from a middle-aged woman in good health and CMV-seropositive. The V and J genes are TRBV10-3 and TRBJ2-1, with TRBD2 matching 13 bases. What was sequenced was PBMCs. The CDR3 loop is CAIRPGTSGASSYNEQFF. The CDR3 DNA reads as TGTGCCATCAGACCGGGGACTAGCGGGGCAAGCTCCTACAATGAGCAGTTCTTC.